Presented here are 3 T cell receptor beta chains from one specimen sequenced in a study of tissue T cells after allogeneic stem cell transplantation. As to time point: mouse harvest day 14 after allogeneic transplant. Tail vein injection delivered 10^7 T-cell-depleted bone marrow cells and 10^6 splenic CD5+ T cells. Some clones are missing from TCRdb's copy, which holds only in-frame ones; the method was immunoSEQ multiplex PCR. The sample includes 7,500 to 9,000 clones, around 33% of them seen just once. What was sequenced was skin. All receptors derive from a female BALB/c mouse given C57BL/6 T cells with graft-versus-host disease after an allogeneic hematopoietic cell transplant.

There are a few counts of this clone. Genes here carry mouse names. The read terminates 1 residue before the CDR3 end, so the remaining end is supplied by the germline J gene. This chain joins TRBV14 and TRBJ2-5; D not resolved. V shed 2 bases and J shed 0 bases, with 4 bases lying between them. This CDR3 is built from 13 residues. Germline V gene sequence: CDR1 SGHDT, CDR2 FRDEAV. CDR3: CASSLENQDTQYF. The sequenced CDR3 bases are TGTGCCAGCAGTTTGGAAAACCAAGACACCCAGTAC.

This clone is medium-sized (0.01 to 0.1%) by share. The gene symbols are mouse symbols. The read is 1 residue too short to cover the CDR3 end, so that end is filled in from the germline J gene. The J gene is TRBJ1-4, the V gene TRBV3, with a tentative D call TRBD1 (5 bases). Germline V gives CDR1 SNHLY, CDR2 FYNGKV (reference sequence). V was pared by 2 bases and J by 3 bases, with 7 bases between. This CDR3 has 14 amino acids. CDR3 sequence reads: CASSLQGPNERLFF. Partial CDR3 DNA: TGTGCCAGCAGCTTACAGGGACCCAACGAAAGATTATTT.

As concerns this clone: The gene names given are mouse names. The read falls 1 residue short of the CDR3 end, and the missing part is taken from the germline J gene. The J gene is TRBJ1-4, the V gene TRBV26; no clear D. This CDR3 has 12 residues. Germline loops: CDR1 KGHPV, CDR2 FQNQEV (reference sequence). Trimming left V 7 bases short and J 0 bases short, with 3 bases between. This CDR3 is CASTISNERLFF. The sequenced part of the CDR3 DNA is TGTGCCAGCACGATTTCCAACGAAAGATTATTT.